The rows below give T cell receptor beta chains drawn from one sample of a study of OX40 agonist ivuxolimab in advanced cancers. Clones were read by immunoSEQ multiplex PCR, and TCRdb kept only the in-frame ones, dropping some. The sample records tens of thousands of clones, roughly 90% being singletons. Sequences were derived from CD4+ or CD8+ T cells sorted from blood, sampled in a trial of the OX40 agonist ivuxolimab. These receptors originate from an adult with an advanced solid tumor such as melanoma, head and neck, liver or kidney cancer. Each CDR3 is given with its conserved first and last residue. The D gene is left open where the match is weak.

TRBD1,TRBJ1-5,TRBV7-2,CASSSGQGTHQPQHF
.,TRBJ1-2,TRBV7-9,CASSLMGAGYTF
.,TRBJ2-6,TRBV7-6,CASSLGSVASGANVLTF
.,TRBJ1-2,TRBV2,CASSEALGTLTNYGYTF
.,TRBJ1-1,TRBV28,CASRPRQVAESFF
.,TRBJ1-1,TRBV7-8,CASSLAETAIEAFF
.,TRBJ1-5,TRBV13,CASSLGSRGDQPQHF
.,TRBJ2-7,TRBV27,CASSLSARTYEQYF
.,TRBJ1-3,TRBV19,CASVTTRAFSGNTIYF
.,TRBJ1-1,TRBV5-5,CASSLGGNTEAFF
.,TRBJ2-7,TRBV9,CASSVDLASYEQYF
.,TRBJ1-2,TRBV25-1,CATSGTRSYGYTF
.,TRBJ1-1,TRBV4-1,CASSRTASEAFF
.,TRBJ1-1,TRBV6-5,CASRLNTEAFF
.,TRBJ2-2,TRBV5-1,CASSFDSYTGELFF
.,TRBJ2-7,TRBV27,CASSSPQGPYEQYF
.,TRBJ2-2,TRBV10-3,CGSRLTNTGELFF
.,TRBJ1-5,TRBV28,CASSATGFSNQPQHF
.,TRBJ2-3,TRBV4-1,CASSLSPIPEDTQYF
TRBD1,TRBJ2-2,TRBV19,CASGDRANTGELFF
TRBD1,TRBJ1-5,TRBV19,CASSITSGQAPQHF
.,TRBJ1-4,TRBV7-8,CASSTLLAANEKLFF
.,TRBJ2-3,TRBV7-2,CASSLVTSTDTQYF
.,TRBJ1-6,TRBV2,CASSGVAGLTNNSPLHF
.,TRBJ1-5,TRBV30,CAWSDEENYSNQPQHF
.,TRBJ2-1,TRBV27,CASRRGVNYNEQFF
.,TRBJ2-7,TRBV7-2,CASSSRGPTYEQYF
.,TRBJ1-1,TRBV10-2,CASSAGIGDTEAFF
TRBD2,TRBJ2-7,TRBV7-2,CASSTLADLYEQYF
.,TRBJ2-1,TRBV21-1,CASSKWGPGFSYNEQFF